Following are 15 T cell receptor beta chains from one sample sequenced in a study of blood T cells in healthy people across ages. The use of a sample-barcoded 5' primer and a J-beta primer mix characterized a second PCR of roughly 6 to 11 cycles. TCRdb re-called the 5' RACE reads through MiXCR, storing one row per CDR3 protein. The data contain 750,000 to 950,000 distinct CDR3 sequences, roughly 29% of them singletons. The data also belong to a second study, concerning T cells of mothers and their children.

The sample comprised blood. The receptors derive from a woman aged 40 to 50 in good health.

J is TRBJ2-3 and V is TRBV3-1; no definite D call. The CDR3 sequence is 12 residues long. In germline, CDR1 is LGHDT, CDR2 YNNKEL (reference sequence). V was shortened by 4 bases and J by 10 bases, with 12 bases between the two germline ends. In nucleotides, the CDR3 is TGTGCCAGCAGCCCCGGACCCCCATCGCAGTATTTT. This sequence encodes CASSPGPPSQYF.

A word on this clonotype: A read error may be the cause here, since a much bigger clone is one base away. The chain recombines TRBV14 with TRBJ2-5, with 8 bases fitting TRBD2. The CDR3 has 15 amino acids. V trimming: 4 bases; J trimming: 11 bases; junction bases outside the gene matches: 15. Germline assignment: CDR1 SGHDN and CDR2 FVKESK. The CDR3 loop reads CASSPAGGAYNEQYF. The CDR3 coding sequence is TGTGCCAGCAGCCCCGCGGGGGGCGCGTACAATGAGCAGTACTTC.

The rearrangement joins TRBV5-1 to TRBJ2-1, with 11 bases matching TRBD2. Germline CDR1 and CDR2: SGHRS and YFSETQ. V lost 4 bases to trimming and J lost 6 bases; unmatched junction nucleotides: 3. The CDR3 spans 14 residues. The CDR3 sequence is CASSPGTSGNEQFF. CDR3 in DNA: TGCGCCAGCAGCCCCGGGACTAGCGGCAATGAGCAGTTCTTC.

Comments on this clonotype: A much larger clone is a single base away; this may be a read error. J is TRBJ2-7 and V is TRBV7-9; D is uncertain. Per germline, CDR1 SEHNR and CDR2 FQNEAQ (reference sequence). The CDR3 has 14 amino acids. DNA for the CDR3: TGTGCCAGCAGCTTCTGGGTCGACTCAGACGAGCAGGACTTC. Its protein is CASSFWVDSDEQDF.

V gene TRBV28 combines with J gene TRBJ2-7; D might be TRBD2 (5 bases). The ends were cut back, 5 bases at V and 0 bases at J, with 17 bases in the middle. CDR1 and CDR2 (germline): MDHEN, SYDVKM. The CDR3 totals 16 residues. In DNA, the CDR3 is TGTGCCAGCAGTCTTACCGGACTCCCGAGCTCCTACGAGCAGTACTTC. This encodes CASSLTGLPSSYEQYF.

V usage is TRBV7-9 and J usage is TRBJ2-3; 7 nucleotides match TRBD2. Per germline, CDR1 SEHNR and CDR2 FQNEAQ (reference sequence). Unmatched junction bases numbered 8, after V lost 1 base and J lost 4 bases. The CDR3 is 16 residues long. DNA of the CDR3: TGTGCCAGCAGCTTAGTTGTGACTAGCTCTGCAGATACGCAGTATTTT. Protein product: CASSLVVTSSADTQYF.

Details on this clonotype: Sequence at one end of the junction differs from germline and may be a read error. V usage is TRBV12-3 or TRBV12-4 and J usage is TRBJ2-4; D perhaps matches TRBD2 (5 bases). The CDR3 spans 14 residues. This CDR3 is CASSRKLRENIQYF. The CDR3 bases are TGTGCCAGCAGTCGGAAGTTGAGGGAGAACATCCAGTACTTC.

V usage is TRBV6-2 or TRBV6-3 and J usage is TRBJ2-7; 11 positions agree with TRBD2. The trim removed 6 bases at V and 0 bases at J, leaving 7 bases unmatched. The CDR3 runs 16 residues. The germline V gene encodes CDR1 MNHEY and CDR2 SVGEGT. The CDR3 DNA reads TGTGCCAGCAGACCAACTAGCGGGAGAGGCTCCTACGAGCAGTACTTC. The encoded protein is CASRPTSGRGSYEQYF.

This clonotype has more than one count but fewer than ten. The rearrangement links TRBV28 to TRBJ2-1; the D is unclear. The germline V gene has CDR1 MDHEN and CDR2 SYDVKM. The V end lost 3 bases, the J end lost 10 bases, and 22 bases lay between the germline ends. The CDR3 is made up of 16 amino acids. CDR3 amino acids: CASSFLEIRTLGEQFF. The CDR3 DNA reads TGTGCCAGCAGTTTTTTAGAAATTAGGACCTTAGGCGAGCAGTTCTTC. Supplemented by reference TRBV28 and TRBJ2-1, the full variable domain reads DVKVTQSSRYLVKRTGEKVFLECVQDMDHENMFWYRQDPGLGLRLIYFSYDVKMKEKGDIPEGYSVSREKKERFSLILESASTNQTSMYLCASSFLEIRTLGEQFFGPGTRLTVL.

With respect to this clonotype: The germline gene is not matched at one end of the junction; a read error may be the cause. This sequence joins TRBV29-1 and TRBJ1-2; 8 nucleotides match TRBD1. The CDR3 sequence is 15 residues long. Germline V gives CDR1 SQVTM, CDR2 ANQGSEA. The CDR3 loop reads CSVERGLAGGTGYAF. CDR3 sequence (DNA): TGCAGCGTTGAAAGGGGCCTGGCAGGGGGCACTGGCTACGCCTTC.

This chain links TRBV5-1 with TRBJ1-2; a possible D gene is TRBD1 (5 bases). The V and J ends lost 7 bases and 4 bases respectively, with 20 bases between them. The CDR3 has 15 residues. Germline assignment: CDR1 SGHRS and CDR2 YFSETQ. The CDR3 loop reads CASPAGIGGGYGYTF. CDR3 DNA: TGCGCCAGCCCCGCTGGGATTGGTGGGGGCTATGGCTACACCTTC.

This clonotype occurred many times. The genes are TRBV9 and TRBJ2-6, with TRBD1 identical over 9 bases. V lost 4 bases and J lost 0; bases outside the gene matches: 11. This CDR3 comprises 19 residues. CDR1 is SGDLS and CDR2 is YYNGEE in the germline V gene. The CDR3 DNA reads as TGTGCCAGCAGCTCCTTAGCCGGGACAGGGTCCTCTGGGGCCAACGTCCTGACTTTC. Translating it yields CASSSLAGTGSSGANVLTF.

To note about this clonotype: A much larger clonotype is one base distant, so this may be a read error. DNA of the CDR3: TGTGCCAGCAGTCCAACCGAGACAGGGGGCTACAATGAGCAGTACTTC. Translated, it gives CASSPTETGGYNEQYF. V gene TRBV12-3 or TRBV12-4 combines with J gene TRBJ2-1, with 10 bases that match TRBD1. The end of the DNA fits TRBJ2-7 better, so the J call may be wrong. The CDR3 runs to 16 residues.

The genes are TRBV6-2 or TRBV6-3 and TRBJ1-1; D is uncertain. Germline-derived CDR1 and CDR2 are MNHEY and SVGEGT. The CDR3 totals 16 residues. V shed 0 bases and J shed 3 bases, with 14 bases lying between them. CDR3 loop: CASSYSLRRGHTEAFF. The CDR3 coding sequence is TGTGCCAGCAGTTACTCGCTGCGGCGGGGTCACACTGAAGCTTTCTTT.

This sequence joins TRBV7-6 and TRBJ2-1, with D maybe TRBD1 (5 bases). V lost 5 bases and J 14 bases, leaving 16 bases between the germline ends. The CDR3 sequence is 12 residues long. Germline-derived CDR1 and CDR2 are SGHVS and FNYEAQ. This CDR3 is CASSPPDTKEFF. CDR3 coding DNA: TGTGCCAGCAGCCCACCGGACACAAAGGAGTTCTTC.